Listed below are T cell receptor beta chains from one sample, sequenced in a study of blood T cell repertoires in COVID-19. The assay was immunoSEQ multiplex PCR, and TCRdb's table has in-frame clones only and misses some. Of 150,000 or so clones in the sample, roughly 86% were seen once. The specimen was peripheral blood. The receptors derive from a man in his fifties with active or convalescent COVID-19. Each CDR3 is given without its conserved first and last residue. The order of the fields is clone size, V gene, CDR3 length, CDR3 protein. Not all rows give a size; the values are once, few, many and, for expanded clones, a class.

many	TRBV4-3	11	ASSQDRSFEAF
NA	TRBV7-9	11	ASSQNSNQPQH
NA	TRBV23-1	14	ASSQSRRTRGYGYT
once	TRBV24-1	14	ATSDSTGGAGQPQH
NA	TRBV3-1/TRBV3-2	14	ASSHDRGTGANVLT
NA	TRBV10-3	13	AIKPSVSSYNEQF
NA	TRBV9	12	ASSAQQSSYEQY
NA	TRBV9	13	ASSPGGTPSRAYT
NA	TRBV7-3	17	ASSLIPITDSGPNTEAF
NA	TRBV29-1	11	SGRQGSGTEAF
NA	TRBV6-2/TRBV6-3	12	ASSWTGLNEKLF
NA	TRBV4-2	13	ASSRTSGGTDTQY
NA	TRBV5-6	14	ASSLYAAGGAGELF
NA	TRBV5-1	13	ASSFLAGAPDTQY
NA	TRBV11-3	14	ASSLDAATSYNEQF
NA	TRBV4-2	16	ASSQTSWTGGNGSPLH